These T cell receptor beta chains were read from a single sample in a study of T cell repertoires in cytomegalovirus infection. One entry per CDR3 protein results from TCRdb running MiXCR on the reads. The table records about 830,000 distinct CDR3 sequences, about 33% of them present only once. These receptors are not linked to any known antigen. The material sequenced was cultured CD8+ T cells from PBMCs, taken from culture after CMV antigen stimulation. These receptor sequences come from a human donor in good health (CMV status not recorded). Some clones in this sample may be carry-over from other donors' samples. The CDR3 runs from the conserved cysteine through the conserved F or W. The D gene is left open where the match is weak. Not every row has a clone size; where given, it reads once, few, many or a size class.

V	D	size	J	DNA	CDR3
TRBV6-5	-	-	TRBJ1-5	TGTGCCAGCAGTTACGTGGCGGGCAATCAGTCCCAGCATTTT	CASSYVAGNQSQHF
TRBV27	TRBD2	few	TRBJ2-1	TGTGCCAGCAGTTTCCCGGGTCGACTAGCGGGGGCCTACTACAATGAGCAGTTCTTC	CASSFPGRLAGAYYNEQFF
TRBV12-3/TRBV12-4	TRBD1	-	TRBJ1-5	TGTGCCAGCAGTCAGCCGGGACAGGAGAATCAGCCCCAGCATTTT	CASSQPGQENQPQHF
TRBV19	TRBD1	-	TRBJ1-1	TGTGCCAGTGCAGGGGGCTGGAACACTGAAGCTTTCTTT	CASAGGWNTEAFF
TRBV15	-	-	TRBJ2-2	TGTGCCACCAGCCCCCCTAGGGGCGAAGGCACCGGGGAGCTGTTTTTT	CATSPPRGEGTGELFF
TRBV19	-	-	TRBJ1-1	TGTGCCAGCGAGGACGGGAACACTGAAGCTTTCTTT	CASEDGNTEAFF
TRBV25-1	TRBD2	-	TRBJ2-2	TGTGCCAGCAGTGAATATCTGGCTAGCGGGGACGCGAACACCGGGGAGCTGTTTTTT	CASSEYLASGDANTGELFF
TRBV5-5	TRBD1	-	TRBJ2-3	TGTGCCAGCAGCCCGACAGGGCTAGATACGCAGTATTTT	CASSPTGLDTQYF
TRBV12-3/TRBV12-4	-	many	TRBJ2-1	TGTGCCACTGCCGGCGGGACAGAGACGTACAATGAGCAGTTCTTC	CATAGGTETYNEQFF
TRBV7-9	TRBD1	many	TRBJ1-4	TGTGCCAGCAGCTCCCCGACAGGGGAAGCTGAAAAACTGTTTTTT	CASSSPTGEAEKLFF
TRBV4-1	TRBD2	-	TRBJ2-2	TGCGCCAGCAGCCAAGATGCCCTGCGGGGGGCCGGGGAGCTGTTTTTT	CASSQDALRGAGELFF
TRBV7-9	-	few	TRBJ1-2	TGTGCCAGCAGCTTAGTGGCCTTAAACTATGGCTACACCTTC	CASSLVALNYGYTF
TRBV5-4	TRBD2	many	TRBJ2-5	TGTGCCAGCAGCTTGGGAGCGGGGGGGCCAGGGACCCAGTACTTC	CASSLGAGGPGTQYF
TRBV19	-	-	TRBJ2-7	TGTGCCAGTAGTATAGTTCTTTCGACGGGTTACGAGCAGTACTTC	CASSIVLSTGYEQYF
TRBV7-9	TRBD1	many	TRBJ1-1	TGTGCCAGCAGCTCTCCGGGGACAGGGGACACTGAAGCTTTCTTT	CASSSPGTGDTEAFF
TRBV14	-	-	TRBJ2-1	TGTGCCAGCAGCGGACCGGGGTACAATGAGCAGTTCTTC	CASSGPGYNEQFF
TRBV6-1	-	-	TRBJ1-2	TGTGCCAGCAGTTATGAGGGCTCCGGCTACACCTTC	CASSYEGSGYTF
TRBV4-3	-	few	TRBJ2-4	TGCGCCAGCAGTATAACCAGGGGCGCCAAAAACATTCAGTACTTC	CASSITRGAKNIQYF
TRBV9	-	few	TRBJ1-1	TGTGCCAGCAGCGTAGCCGGGGGAGGTGCGTATCTGAACACTGAAGCTTTCTTT	CASSVAGGGAYLNTEAFF
TRBV12-3/TRBV12-4	-	few	TRBJ2-7	TGTGCCAGCAGTTTAAAGCGGGCGGTACTCTACGAGCAGTACTTC	CASSLKRAVLYEQYF
TRBV7-3	-	-	TRBJ2-1	TGTGCCAGCAGCCCCCGTTATACGTCCTACAATGAGCAGTTCTTC	CASSPRYTSYNEQFF
TRBV19	-	-	TRBJ1-3	TGTGCCAGTAGTATTGACGGTTACTCTGGAAACACCATATATTTT	CASSIDGYSGNTIYF
TRBV6-1	TRBD1	-	TRBJ2-1	TGTGCCAGCAGTGTTAGGAGACAGGGGTCCTACAATGAGCAGTTCTTC	CASSVRRQGSYNEQFF
TRBV6-1	-	-	TRBJ1-6	TGTGCCAGCAGTGAAGCAGCGTGGGCGACGGATACCAGCTCCTATAATTCACCCCTCCACTTT	CASSEAAWATDTSSYNSPLHF
TRBV18	-	-	TRBJ2-5	TGTGCCAGCTCACCCGGACAGACCCAGTACTTC	CASSPGQTQYF
TRBV6-5	TRBD1	-	TRBJ2-5	TGTGCCAGCAGTTCCGGGACAGGGGGAATAGAGACCCAGTACTTC	CASSSGTGGIETQYF
TRBV4-1	-	-	TRBJ1-1	TGCGCCAGCAGCCAAGCCCCCCCGGGGACGAACACTGAAGCTTTCTTT	CASSQAPPGTNTEAFF
TRBV6-2/TRBV6-3	TRBD2	few	TRBJ2-5	TGTGCCAGCAGGATAGCGGGGGTCGGTGAGACCCAGTACTTC	CASRIAGVGETQYF
TRBV7-9	-	many	TRBJ2-4	TGTGCCAGCAGCCCGAGGGGGTCGTCGGCCAAAAACATTCAGTACTTC	CASSPRGSSAKNIQYF
TRBV7-6	TRBD1	-	TRBJ2-1	TGTGCCAGCAGCTTAGGGGGACAGGGGGTCTATGAGCAGTTCTTC	CASSLGGQGVYEQFF
TRBV7-9	-	-	TRBJ1-1	TGTGCCAGCAGCTCCCGGGACGGAAACACTGAAGCTTTCTTT	CASSSRDGNTEAFF
TRBV12-3/TRBV12-4	TRBD1	-	TRBJ2-7	TGTGCCAGCAGATCGGACAGGGCCCACGAGCAGTACTTC	CASRSDRAHEQYF
TRBV14	TRBD1	-	TRBJ1-1	TGTGCCAGCAGCAATCTATCGAAGGGACAGAGGAACACTGAAGCTTTCTTT	CASSNLSKGQRNTEAFF
TRBV7-6	-	-	TRBJ1-5	TGTGCCAGCAGCTTAGAATCCTCCCAGAATTCTTACGCTAGCAATCAGCCCCAGCATTTT	CASSLESSQNSYASNQPQHF
TRBV7-6	-	-	TRBJ2-7	TGTGCCAGCAGCTTAGGGGCCGGATCCACCTACGAGCAGTACTTC	CASSLGAGSTYEQYF
TRBV7-9	-	-	TRBJ2-7	TGTGCCAGCAGCTTAGGTTCCCTCCCCTACGAGCAGTACTTC	CASSLGSLPYEQYF
TRBV2	TRBD2	-	TRBJ2-1	TGTGCCAGCCTTACCGAGGCTAGCGGGGGGTATCAGCAGTTCTTC	CASLTEASGGYQQFF
TRBV11-2	-	-	TRBJ2-5	TGTGCCAGCAGCTTAGATCTGGCATCCCAAGAGACCCAGTACTTC	CASSLDLASQETQYF
TRBV6-5	TRBD2	few	TRBJ2-6	TGTGCCAGCAGTTACACCTCGGGACTAGCGGTGCCCTCTGGGGCCAACGTCCTGACTTTC	CASSYTSGLAVPSGANVLTF
TRBV9	-	-	TRBJ1-5	TGTGCCAGCAGCGTACCCAAAGAGGGGACGGCAAATCAGCCCCAGCATTTT	CASSVPKEGTANQPQHF
TRBV11-3	TRBD1	few	TRBJ2-2	TGTGCCAGCAGCCCCGAGACAGGGACCGGGGAGCTGTTTTTT	CASSPETGTGELFF
TRBV6-5	-	few	TRBJ2-5	TGTGCCAGCAGTAAATCGCCCCTGGAGACCCAGTACTTC	CASSKSPLETQYF
TRBV5-1	-	many	TRBJ1-5	TGCGCCAGCAGCTTGGGACACACAAGCAATCAGCCCCAGCATTTT	CASSLGHTSNQPQHF
TRBV6-2/TRBV6-3	TRBD2	many	TRBJ2-2	TGTGCCAGCAGTTATCCCCCTAGCGGGGGAGCGAACACCGGGGAGCTGTTTTTT	CASSYPPSGGANTGELFF
TRBV27	-	-	TRBJ1-2	TGTGCCAGCAGTTCGCTCGTCCCGGGACCTGACTATGGCTACACCTTC	CASSSLVPGPDYGYTF